These T cell receptor beta chains were read from a single sample in a study of T cell responses to AZD1222 COVID-19 vaccine. The method was immunoSEQ multiplex PCR; TCRdb's version includes in-frame clones alone and lacks a portion of them. Of about 200,000 clones listed, approximately 94% are singletons. The source material was peripheral blood, sampled on day 0 of MenACWY control vaccination. The receptors were gathered from an adult in good health. Both conserved end residues are part of each CDR3. Fields, in order: D gene, J gene, clone size, V gene, CDR3 DNA, CDR3 protein. A D gene is named only where the DNA matches it firmly. A clone size is listed for some rows: how often the clone was seen (once, few, many), or a class if it is expanded.

D gene: .
J gene: TRBJ1-1
clone size: .
V gene: TRBV19
CDR3 DNA: TGTGCCAGTAGTATTCCGGGAGGGGGCACTGAAGCTTTCTTT
CDR3 protein: CASSIPGGGTEAFF

D gene: .
J gene: TRBJ1-2
clone size: .
V gene: TRBV19
CDR3 DNA: .
CDR3 protein: CASTSADYGYTF

D gene: .
J gene: TRBJ2-7
clone size: .
V gene: TRBV12-3/TRBV12-4
CDR3 DNA: TGTGCCAGCAGCCAATTGGAGTGGGACGAGCAGTACTTC
CDR3 protein: CASSQLEWDEQYF

D gene: TRBD2
J gene: TRBJ2-3
clone size: .
V gene: TRBV6-5
CDR3 DNA: TGTGCCAGCAGTTACGGGCTAGCGGGAGGGGACGATACGCAGTATTTT
CDR3 protein: CASSYGLAGGDDTQYF

D gene: .
J gene: TRBJ2-2
clone size: .
V gene: TRBV12-1
CDR3 DNA: TGTGCCAGCAGCCTCCCGGGACTAGCCCGGTATAGCGGGGAGCTGTTTTTT
CDR3 protein: CASSLPGLARYSGELFF

D gene: .
J gene: TRBJ1-6
clone size: .
V gene: TRBV11-2
CDR3 DNA: TGTGCCAGCAGCCTTCGAGGGGGGAATAATTCACCCCTCCACTTT
CDR3 protein: CASSLRGGNNSPLHF

D gene: .
J gene: TRBJ1-6
clone size: .
V gene: TRBV4-3
CDR3 DNA: TGCGCCAGCAGCCAAGTCGGTAGGGAGGATTCACCCCTCCACTTT
CDR3 protein: CASSQVGREDSPLHF

D gene: .
J gene: TRBJ1-6
clone size: .
V gene: TRBV2
CDR3 DNA: TGTGCCAGCAGAGGGTCTATTGGGTCCTATAATTCACCCCTCCACTTT
CDR3 protein: CASRGSIGSYNSPLHF

D gene: .
J gene: TRBJ1-3
clone size: .
V gene: TRBV10-3
CDR3 DNA: TGTGCCATCAGTGAGTCAACTATACCTGGAAACACCATATATTTT
CDR3 protein: CAISESTIPGNTIYF

D gene: TRBD1
J gene: TRBJ1-3
clone size: .
V gene: TRBV2
CDR3 DNA: TGTGCCAGCAGGGAAAGGACAGGGACTGGAAACACCATATATTTT
CDR3 protein: CASRERTGTGNTIYF

D gene: .
J gene: TRBJ2-3
clone size: .
V gene: TRBV2
CDR3 DNA: TGTGCCAGCAGACCCACCCTGGGGGCCAAGGGCACAGATACGCAGTATTTT
CDR3 protein: CASRPTLGAKGTDTQYF

D gene: .
J gene: TRBJ1-2
clone size: .
V gene: TRBV6-5
CDR3 DNA: TGTGCCAGCAGCCTCGGGGGGGTCTATGGCTACACCTTC
CDR3 protein: CASSLGGVYGYTF

D gene: TRBD2
J gene: TRBJ2-7
clone size: .
V gene: TRBV11-2
CDR3 DNA: TGTGCCAGCACGGGACTAGCGGGGGTCTACGAGCAGTACTTC
CDR3 protein: CASTGLAGVYEQYF

D gene: .
J gene: TRBJ1-1
clone size: .
V gene: TRBV19
CDR3 DNA: TGTGCCAGTAGTATAGACAGAAGGGTCACTGAAGCTTTCTTT
CDR3 protein: CASSIDRRVTEAFF

D gene: TRBD2
J gene: TRBJ2-5
clone size: .
V gene: TRBV10-1
CDR3 DNA: TGCGCCAGCAGTGGGCAACCGGGACTAGCGGGCCAAGAGACCCAGTACTTC
CDR3 protein: CASSGQPGLAGQETQYF

D gene: .
J gene: TRBJ1-1
clone size: .
V gene: TRBV20-1
CDR3 DNA: TGCAGTGCTAGACGGGACACTGAAGCTTTCTTT
CDR3 protein: CSARRDTEAFF

D gene: .
J gene: TRBJ2-2
clone size: .
V gene: TRBV6-2/TRBV6-3
CDR3 DNA: TGTGCCAGCAGTACAACCTCCCCCGTCACCGGGGAGCTGTTTTTT
CDR3 protein: CASSTTSPVTGELFF

D gene: .
J gene: TRBJ2-7
clone size: .
V gene: TRBV6-5
CDR3 DNA: TGTGCCAGCAGGACGCAGGGAAACGGGCCCTACGAGCAGTACTTC
CDR3 protein: CASRTQGNGPYEQYF

D gene: .
J gene: TRBJ1-5
clone size: .
V gene: TRBV6-5
CDR3 DNA: TGTGCCAGCAGTCGGGAGGGGTCGAGCAATCAGCCCCAGCATTTT
CDR3 protein: CASSREGSSNQPQHF

D gene: TRBD1
J gene: TRBJ2-7
clone size: .
V gene: TRBV30
CDR3 DNA: TGTGCCTGGAGTGTACTAGGGACAGCGGAGCAGTACTTC
CDR3 protein: CAWSVLGTAEQYF

D gene: .
J gene: TRBJ1-2
clone size: .
V gene: TRBV19
CDR3 DNA: TGTGCCAGTAGTATTCTGGTCTCGGCGGACCACTATGGCTACACCTTC
CDR3 protein: CASSILVSADHYGYTF

D gene: TRBD2
J gene: TRBJ2-5
clone size: .
V gene: TRBV6-1
CDR3 DNA: TGTGCCAGCAGTGAGGCTAGCGGGGGGTTCTGGGAGACCCAGTACTTC
CDR3 protein: CASSEASGGFWETQYF

D gene: TRBD1
J gene: TRBJ1-2
clone size: .
V gene: TRBV4-1
CDR3 DNA: TGCGCCAGCAGCCAAGGTGGACAGGGGAGATACGGCTACACCTTC
CDR3 protein: CASSQGGQGRYGYTF

D gene: TRBD1
J gene: TRBJ1-2
clone size: few
V gene: TRBV7-2
CDR3 DNA: TGTGCCAGCAGCTTAGGACAGGGGGGGTTTGGCTACACCTTC
CDR3 protein: CASSLGQGGFGYTF

D gene: .
J gene: TRBJ1-1
clone size: .
V gene: TRBV2
CDR3 DNA: TGTGCCAGCCGAGGGCCACCCAACACTGAAGCTTTCTTT
CDR3 protein: CASRGPPNTEAFF

D gene: .
J gene: TRBJ1-2
clone size: .
V gene: TRBV30
CDR3 DNA: TGTGCCTACCAGGCGTCGGGGCGCTATGGCTACACCTTC
CDR3 protein: CAYQASGRYGYTF

D gene: .
J gene: TRBJ1-2
clone size: .
V gene: TRBV3-1/TRBV3-2
CDR3 DNA: TGTGCCAGCAGCCACGAGACACTGGACTATGGCTACACCTTC
CDR3 protein: CASSHETLDYGYTF

D gene: .
J gene: TRBJ2-2
clone size: .
V gene: TRBV3-1/TRBV3-2
CDR3 DNA: TGTGCCAGCAGCCCGGGACATTCAACCGGGGAGCTGTTTTTT
CDR3 protein: CASSPGHSTGELFF

D gene: .
J gene: TRBJ1-4
clone size: few
V gene: TRBV25-1
CDR3 DNA: TGTGCCAGCTCGGAGGGGCAGTTAAATGAAAAACTGTTTTTT
CDR3 protein: CASSEGQLNEKLFF

D gene: .
J gene: TRBJ1-3
clone size: .
V gene: TRBV6-6
CDR3 DNA: TGTGCCAGCAGTTACTCGAGAAACTCTGGAAACACCATATATTTT
CDR3 protein: CASSYSRNSGNTIYF

D gene: TRBD2
J gene: TRBJ2-1
clone size: once
V gene: TRBV24-1
CDR3 DNA: TGTGCCACCAGTGATTCACGGCAAGCGGGCCTAGGCCGGGGGGGCCGTAATGAGCAGTTCTTC
CDR3 protein: CATSDSRQAGLGRGGRNEQFF

D gene: TRBD1
J gene: TRBJ1-5
clone size: .
V gene: TRBV6-5
CDR3 DNA: TGTGCCAGCGGGCCGGGACAGGGTTGGCAGCCCCAGCATTTT
CDR3 protein: CASGPGQGWQPQHF

D gene: .
J gene: TRBJ1-2
clone size: .
V gene: TRBV7-3
CDR3 DNA: TGTGCCAGCAGCCCCTCAGGCGGGGCGTACTATGGCTACACCTTC
CDR3 protein: CASSPSGGAYYGYTF

D gene: .
J gene: TRBJ1-2
clone size: .
V gene: TRBV28
CDR3 DNA: TGTGCCAGCAGCTCCGGGACGGGAGTTTATGGCTACACCTTC
CDR3 protein: CASSSGTGVYGYTF

D gene: .
J gene: TRBJ2-1
clone size: .
V gene: TRBV10-3
CDR3 DNA: TGTGCCATCAGTGCAGGAGTCTCCTACAATGAGCAGTTCTTC
CDR3 protein: CAISAGVSYNEQFF

D gene: .
J gene: TRBJ1-5
clone size: once
V gene: TRBV18
CDR3 DNA: TGTGCCAGCTCACCAAAAGAATGGGAAGGTCAGCCCCAGCATTTT
CDR3 protein: CASSPKEWEGQPQHF

D gene: .
J gene: TRBJ1-4
clone size: .
V gene: TRBV12-3/TRBV12-4
CDR3 DNA: TGTGCCAGCAGTTCGGGGCCCCTCCAGCTGTTTTTT
CDR3 protein: CASSSGPLQLFF

D gene: .
J gene: TRBJ1-5
clone size: once
V gene: TRBV2
CDR3 DNA: TGTGCCAGCAGTATTGAGACCTCCACTCATCAGCCCCAGCATTTT
CDR3 protein: CASSIETSTHQPQHF

D gene: TRBD2
J gene: TRBJ2-7
clone size: once
V gene: TRBV13
CDR3 DNA: TGTGCCAGCAGCCGAGGCGGCCGGGGGGGGTACGAGCAGTACTTC
CDR3 protein: CASSRGGRGGYEQYF

D gene: .
J gene: TRBJ2-7
clone size: .
V gene: TRBV6-5
CDR3 DNA: TGTGCCAGCAGTTACTCGATCGGAACAGCATACGAGCAGTACTTC
CDR3 protein: CASSYSIGTAYEQYF

D gene: .
J gene: TRBJ1-1
clone size: .
V gene: TRBV5-1
CDR3 DNA: TGCGCCAGCAGCTTATGGGGGCTAACTGAAGCTTTCTTT
CDR3 protein: CASSLWGLTEAFF

D gene: .
J gene: TRBJ1-2
clone size: .
V gene: TRBV9
CDR3 DNA: TGTGCCAGCAGCCTATACCGGTCGGATGGCTACACCTTC
CDR3 protein: CASSLYRSDGYTF

D gene: .
J gene: TRBJ1-3
clone size: .
V gene: TRBV18
CDR3 DNA: TGTGCCAGCTCACCACGAACCCTGGGTGCGTCTAGGGATACTGGAAACACCATATATTTT
CDR3 protein: CASSPRTLGASRDTGNTIYF

D gene: .
J gene: TRBJ1-2
clone size: .
V gene: TRBV3-1/TRBV3-2
CDR3 DNA: TGTGCCAGCAGCCAAGGGACGGCCGGATATGGCTACACCTTC
CDR3 protein: CASSQGTAGYGYTF

D gene: .
J gene: TRBJ1-1
clone size: once
V gene: TRBV5-1
CDR3 DNA: TGCGCCAGCAGCATGACAAACGGATACAGGCATGAAGCTTTCTTT
CDR3 protein: CASSMTNGYRHEAFF

D gene: .
J gene: TRBJ1-2
clone size: .
V gene: TRBV6-5
CDR3 DNA: TGTGCCAGCAGTTACTCGGGCAGGGTTTTGGAGGGCTACACCTTC
CDR3 protein: CASSYSGRVLEGYTF

D gene: .
J gene: TRBJ1-2
clone size: .
V gene: TRBV9
CDR3 DNA: TGTGCCAGCAGCGCCCGTACGAGGGGGGCTGGCTACACCTTC
CDR3 protein: CASSARTRGAGYTF

D gene: .
J gene: TRBJ1-6
clone size: once
V gene: TRBV6-6
CDR3 DNA: TGTGCCAGCACCCGACGGTCCTATAATTCACCCCTCCACTTT
CDR3 protein: CASTRRSYNSPLHF

D gene: .
J gene: TRBJ1-1
clone size: .
V gene: TRBV7-9
CDR3 DNA: TGTGCCAGCAGCCCGGGCGGGGGGATCACTGAAGCTTTCTTT
CDR3 protein: CASSPGGGITEAFF

D gene: TRBD1
J gene: TRBJ1-1
clone size: .
V gene: TRBV9
CDR3 DNA: TGTGCCAGCAGCCCTCAGGGGGCGCGTGCCACTGAAGCTTTCTTT
CDR3 protein: CASSPQGARATEAFF

D gene: .
J gene: TRBJ2-1
clone size: .
V gene: TRBV20-1
CDR3 DNA: TGCAGTGCTAGTCAGCGAAGCCTAGCTGCCTACAATGAGCAGTTCTTC
CDR3 protein: CSASQRSLAAYNEQFF

D gene: .
J gene: TRBJ2-5
clone size: .
V gene: TRBV11-2
CDR3 DNA: TGTGCCAGCAGCTTAGTATGGAGAGAGACCCAGTACTTC
CDR3 protein: CASSLVWRETQYF

D gene: .
J gene: TRBJ1-1
clone size: .
V gene: TRBV5-8
CDR3 DNA: TGTGCCAGCAGCATCCGACAGACACTGAACACTGAAGCTTTCTTT
CDR3 protein: CASSIRQTLNTEAFF

D gene: .
J gene: TRBJ1-3
clone size: once
V gene: TRBV12-3/TRBV12-4
CDR3 DNA: TGTGCCAGCTCTGGAAACACCATATATTTT
CDR3 protein: CASSGNTIYF

D gene: .
J gene: TRBJ1-6
clone size: .
V gene: TRBV3-1/TRBV3-2
CDR3 DNA: TGTGCCAGCAGCCAAGGGCGGAATTCACCCCTCCACTTT
CDR3 protein: CASSQGRNSPLHF

D gene: .
J gene: TRBJ2-3
clone size: .
V gene: TRBV6-1
CDR3 DNA: TGTGCCAGCAGTGAATTTCACACGTATAGCACAGATACGCAGTATTTT
CDR3 protein: CASSEFHTYSTDTQYF

D gene: .
J gene: TRBJ1-3
clone size: .
V gene: TRBV19
CDR3 DNA: TGTGCCAGTAGTAGGGGCATCCGTACCTCTGGAAACACCATATATTTT
CDR3 protein: CASSRGIRTSGNTIYF